The rows below give T cell receptor beta chains drawn from one sample of a study of blood T cell repertoires in COVID-19. Here immunoSEQ multiplex PCR was the method, and the copy in TCRdb shows in-frame clones only, minus some. The data show just over 300,000 clones, more than 75% seen once. Specimen: PBMCs or T cells enriched from blood (not recorded which). Receptor source: a man aged 25-45 years who had recovered from COVID-19. Both conserved end residues are part of each CDR3. A D gene is named only where the DNA matches it firmly. A clone size is listed for some rows: how often the clone was seen (once, few, many), or a class if it is expanded.

>12|NA|TRBJ1-3|TRBV25-1|once
CASSEFRNTIYF
TGTGCCAGCAGTGAATTTCGGAACACCATATATTTT
>16|TRBD2|TRBJ2-7|TRBV7-2|few
CASSFGFQRGGYEQYF
TGTGCCAGCAGCTTTGGTTTCCAGCGGGGTGGTTACGAGCAGTACTTC
>15|TRBD1|TRBJ2-1|TRBV7-7|NA
CASSSPGQGINEQFF
TGTGCTAGCAGCTCACCGGGACAGGGTATCAATGAGCAGTTCTTC
>15|TRBD1|TRBJ1-1|TRBV30|NA
CAWTAGTGENTEAFF
TGTGCCTGGACGGCCGGGACAGGGGAGAACACTGAAGCTTTCTTT
>13|TRBD1|TRBJ1-5|TRBV2|NA
CASSGTGNQPQHF
TGTGCCAGCAGCGGGACAGGGAATCAGCCCCAGCATTTT
>19|TRBD2|TRBJ2-2|TRBV3-1/TRBV3-2|NA
CASSQPPGLAGGRSGELFF
TGTGCCAGCAGCCAACCCCCGGGACTAGCGGGGGGCAGGTCCGGGGAGCTGTTTTTT
>14|NA|TRBJ2-3|TRBV5-5|NA
CASTLPPGADTQYF
TGTGCCAGCACCTTGCCCCCAGGGGCGGATACGCAGTATTTT
>12|NA|TRBJ2-1|TRBV10-2|NA
CASRAHYNEQFF
TGCGCCAGCAGGGCCCACTACAATGAGCAGTTCTTC
>18|TRBD2|TRBJ2-3|TRBV9|NA
CASSPRASGGSGFWTQYF
TGTGCCAGCAGCCCCCGGGCTAGCGGGGGGTCCGGGTTTTGGACGCAGTATTTT
>16|TRBD2|TRBJ2-7|TRBV11-2|NA
CASSQQGTSGIYEQYF
TGTGCCAGCAGCCAACAAGGGACTAGCGGTATCTACGAGCAGTACTTC
>16|NA|TRBJ1-5|TRBV6-2/TRBV6-3|NA
CASSYRPGSSNQPQHF
TGTGCCAGCAGTTACCGGCCAGGGTCTAGCAATCAGCCCCAGCATTTT
>16|NA|TRBJ1-1|TRBV6-5|NA
CASSYGWGVLNTEAFF
TGTGCCAGCAGTTACGGATGGGGGGTTTTGAACACTGAAGCTTTCTTT
>12|NA|TRBJ1-2|TRBV7-9|once
CASSQMNYGYTF
TGTGCCAGCAGCCAGATGAACTATGGCTACACCTTC
>12|NA|TRBJ2-3|TRBV12-5|NA
CASGSPADTQYF
TGTGCTAGTGGTTCACCGGCAGATACGCAGTATTTT
>15|TRBD1|TRBJ2-7|TRBV30|NA
CAWSVQDRDSYEQYF
TGTGCCTGGAGTGTACAAGACAGGGACTCCTACGAGCAGTACTTC
>16|TRBD1|TRBJ1-5|TRBV4-2|NA
CASSQGYRGVDQPQHF
TGTGCCAGCAGCCAAGGCTACAGGGGCGTGGATCAGCCCCAGCATTTT
>14|NA|TRBJ1-1|TRBV2|NA
CASRGLWGISEAFF
TGTGCCAGCAGGGGCCTTTGGGGCATTTCTGAAGCTTTCTTT
>11|NA|TRBJ1-2|TRBV28|NA
CACGGNSGYTF
TGTGCCTGCGGCGGGAACTCTGGCTACACCTTC
>15|TRBD1|TRBJ1-4|TRBV4-1|NA
CASSRSGTGNEKLFF
TGCGCCAGCAGCAGATCCGGGACAGGGAATGAAAAACTGTTTTTT
>17|NA|TRBJ2-3|TRBV5-1|NA
CASSFGGLGRRTDTQYF
TGCGCCAGCAGCTTCGGGGGGCTGGGACGACGCACAGATACGCAGTATTTT
>17|TRBD2|TRBJ2-3|TRBV3-1/TRBV3-2|NA
CASSQVPGLANQDTQYF
TGTGCCAGCAGCCAAGTACCGGGACTAGCGAACCAAGATACGCAGTATTTT
>14|TRBD1|TRBJ1-6|TRBV14|NA
CASSHGQGNSPLHF
TGTGCCAGCAGCCATGGACAGGGCAATTCACCCCTCCACTTT
>14|TRBD1|TRBJ2-7|TRBV6-2/TRBV6-3|once
CASSFGQGTYEQYF
TGTGCCAGCAGTTTTGGACAGGGGACCTACGAGCAGTACTTC
>12|NA|TRBJ1-2|TRBV19|NA
CASNTGTYGYTF
TGTGCCAGTAACACAGGAACCTATGGCTACACCTTC
>14|NA|TRBJ2-7|TRBV6-5|NA
CASSQNGISYEQYF
TGTGCCAGCAGTCAGAACGGGATCTCCTACGAGCAGTACTTC
>14|NA|TRBJ2-7|TRBV19|NA
CASSKQGLSYEQYF
TGTGCCAGTAGTAAACAGGGCTTAAGCTACGAGCAGTACTTC
>14|NA|TRBJ2-7|TRBV2|NA
CASSGLAGQYEQYF
TGTGCCAGCAGTGGCCTTGCGGGACAGTACGAGCAGTACTTC
>12|NA|TRBJ2-1|TRBV5-1|NA
CASSGRTNEQFF
TGCGCCAGCAGCGGGAGGACGAATGAGCAGTTCTTC
>16|NA|TRBJ1-5|TRBV19|NA
CASSIVFWEINQPQHF
TGTGCCAGTAGTATAGTTTTTTGGGAGATCAATCAGCCCCAGCATTTT
>12|NA|TRBJ1-1|TRBV5-1|once
CASRGMNTEAFF
TGCGCCAGTCGGGGGATGAACACTGAAGCTTTCTTT
>17|NA|TRBJ1-4|TRBV30|NA
CAWSPTYRTRGGEKLFF
TGTGCCTGGAGTCCAACCTATAGGACCCGGGGGGGCGAAAAACTGTTTTTT
>14|TRBD2|TRBJ2-1|TRBV18|NA
CASSRTSGFDEQFF
TGTGCCAGCTCACGGACTAGCGGGTTTGATGAGCAGTTCTTC
>14|NA|TRBJ1-1|TRBV5-4|few
CASSPVTRDTEAFF
TGTGCCAGCAGCCCCGTTACCCGGGACACTGAAGCTTTCTTT
>15|TRBD1|TRBJ1-2|TRBV30|NA
CAWTGQGLTNYGYTF
TGTGCCTGGACCGGACAGGGGCTAACTAACTATGGCTACACCTTC
>13|NA|TRBJ2-5|TRBV24-1|NA
CATAGRGFQTQYF
TGTGCCACCGCGGGGCGGGGATTTCAGACCCAGTACTTC
>16|NA|TRBJ1-1|TRBV5-1|NA
CASSLEGVRKNTEAFF
TGCGCCAGCAGCTTGGAGGGGGTTAGGAAGAACACTGAAGCTTTCTTT
>15|NA|TRBJ2-1|TRBV10-2|NA
CASTAWYTENNEQFF
TGCGCCAGCACCGCCTGGTATACCGAGAACAATGAGCAGTTCTTC
>16|NA|TRBJ1-1|TRBV2|NA
CASSDSLIGGVTEAFF
TGTGCCAGCAGTGATTCCCTGATTGGGGGCGTCACTGAAGCTTTCTTT
>15|TRBD1|TRBJ1-3|TRBV14|once
CASSQGDSGWDTIYF
TGTGCCAGCAGCCAAGGGGACAGCGGATGGGACACCATATATTTT
>13|NA|TRBJ2-2|TRBV12-3/TRBV12-4|once
CASLFTNTGELFF
TGTGCCAGCTTATTTACGAACACCGGGGAGCTGTTTTTT